The rows below give T cell receptor beta chains drawn from one sample of a study of identical twins. Via MiXCR, TCRdb re-called the 5' RACE reads, giving one row per CDR3 protein. This table has under 900,000 distinct CDR3 sequences, roughly an eighth appearing once. These data also formed part of another study, on yellow fever vaccine responses in identical twins.

Sequenced material: PBMCs. These receptors were taken from a woman aged 18-29 years in good health. The CDR3 runs from the conserved cysteine through the conserved F or W. The order of the fields is D gene, J gene, V gene, clone size, CDR3 DNA, CDR3 protein. The D gene is left open where the match is weak. Clone sizes are given selectively: once, few, many, or a class where the clone is expanded.

d_gene: NA; j_gene: TRBJ2-1; v_gene: TRBV12-3/TRBV12-4; abundance: NA; CDR3nt: TGTGCCAGCAGTCGACGCAGCTTCCTTTACAATGAGCAGTTCTTC; CDR3aa: CASSRRSFLYNEQFF
d_gene: NA; j_gene: TRBJ2-7; v_gene: TRBV6-1; abundance: NA; CDR3nt: TGTGCCAGCAGACCGGGACGGGTAACCTACGAGCAGTACTTC; CDR3aa: CASRPGRVTYEQYF
d_gene: NA; j_gene: TRBJ2-1; v_gene: TRBV12-3/TRBV12-4; abundance: NA; CDR3nt: TGTGCCAGCAGTTGGGAGCCCTACAATGAGCAGTTCTTC; CDR3aa: CASSWEPYNEQFF
d_gene: NA; j_gene: TRBJ1-1; v_gene: TRBV20-1; abundance: NA; CDR3nt: TGCAGTGCTCACGACGACGAAGCTGAAGCTTTCTTT; CDR3aa: CSAHDDEAEAFF
d_gene: NA; j_gene: TRBJ2-5; v_gene: TRBV4-1; abundance: NA; CDR3nt: TGCGCCAGCAGCCAAGGATCCCTCGATTTCCAGTACTTC; CDR3aa: CASSQGSLDFQYF
d_gene: TRBD2; j_gene: TRBJ2-2; v_gene: TRBV13; abundance: few; CDR3nt: TGTGCCAGCAGCCAGGGAGACCGAGTGCAGTTTCAAGCGGGGGGGATTATCGGGGAGCTGTTTTTT; CDR3aa: CASSQGDRVQFQAGGIIGELFF
d_gene: TRBD2; j_gene: TRBJ2-3; v_gene: TRBV27; abundance: NA; CDR3nt: TGTGCCAGCAGTTTAGTGGGAGGGCCTGAGGATACGCAGTATTTT; CDR3aa: CASSLVGGPEDTQYF
d_gene: NA; j_gene: TRBJ2-5; v_gene: TRBV10-2; abundance: few; CDR3nt: TGCGCCAGCAGTAACAACGGGGGCGGGTGGGAGACCCAGTACTTC; CDR3aa: CASSNNGGGWETQYF
d_gene: NA; j_gene: TRBJ2-2; v_gene: TRBV7-9; abundance: few; CDR3nt: TGTGCCAGCAGCACCTGGGTCTCCACCGGGGAGCTGTTTTTT; CDR3aa: CASSTWVSTGELFF
d_gene: NA; j_gene: TRBJ2-3; v_gene: TRBV7-6; abundance: NA; CDR3nt: TGTGCCAGCAGCCCGGGAAGGGGGGCTTTCAGCACAGATACGCAGTATTTT; CDR3aa: CASSPGRGAFSTDTQYF
d_gene: TRBD2; j_gene: TRBJ2-3; v_gene: TRBV10-3; abundance: NA; CDR3nt: TGTGCCACCGCTGGACGGGGGGGAAGCACAGATACGCAGTATTTT; CDR3aa: CATAGRGGSTDTQYF
d_gene: NA; j_gene: TRBJ1-1; v_gene: TRBV7-9; abundance: few; CDR3nt: TGTGCCAGCAGCCCTCGGCTCGGGGGGAGGACTGAAGCTTTCTTT; CDR3aa: CASSPRLGGRTEAFF
d_gene: NA; j_gene: TRBJ2-3; v_gene: TRBV28; abundance: few; CDR3nt: TGTGCCAGCAGTTTAAACAGGGTATCAGATACGCAGTATTTT; CDR3aa: CASSLNRVSDTQYF
d_gene: NA; j_gene: TRBJ1-1; v_gene: TRBV20-1; abundance: NA; CDR3nt: TGCAGTGTTGGGGATATGAACACTGAAGCTTTCTTT; CDR3aa: CSVGDMNTEAFF
d_gene: TRBD1; j_gene: TRBJ2-7; v_gene: TRBV2; abundance: NA; CDR3nt: TGTGCCAGCAGTCCCGGACCCCATAAGACAGGGGATGAGCAGTACTTC; CDR3aa: CASSPGPHKTGDEQYF
d_gene: TRBD1; j_gene: TRBJ2-5; v_gene: TRBV4-2; abundance: NA; CDR3nt: TGTGCCAGCAGCCACATACTTGGACAGGGACAAGAGACCCAGTACTTC; CDR3aa: CASSHILGQGQETQYF
d_gene: TRBD1; j_gene: TRBJ2-2; v_gene: TRBV5-1; abundance: few; CDR3nt: TGCGCCAGCAGCTTCCCGGGACAGGGGAACACCGGGGAGCTGTTTTTT; CDR3aa: CASSFPGQGNTGELFF
d_gene: TRBD1; j_gene: TRBJ2-2; v_gene: TRBV5-1; abundance: many; CDR3nt: TGTGCCAGCAGTCTGGGACAGGGGACGAACACCGGGGAGCTGTTTTTT; CDR3aa: CASSLGQGTNTGELFF
d_gene: NA; j_gene: TRBJ2-7; v_gene: TRBV20-1; abundance: few; CDR3nt: TGCAGTGCCCCCGCTGGGGAGACCTACGAGCAGTACTTC; CDR3aa: CSAPAGETYEQYF
d_gene: TRBD1; j_gene: TRBJ2-1; v_gene: TRBV15; abundance: NA; CDR3nt: TGTGCCACCAGCAGAGATCGGTTTGGCAGGGGGCTGTACAATGAGCAGTTCTTC; CDR3aa: CATSRDRFGRGLYNEQFF
d_gene: NA; j_gene: TRBJ2-1; v_gene: TRBV7-2; abundance: NA; CDR3nt: TGTGCCAGCAGCTTAGCGCGAGGGGTTGAGCAGTTCTTC; CDR3aa: CASSLARGVEQFF
d_gene: NA; j_gene: TRBJ2-4; v_gene: TRBV24-1; abundance: NA; CDR3nt: TGTGCCACAGGGATTCCCAAAAACATTCAGTACTTC; CDR3aa: CATGIPKNIQYF
d_gene: NA; j_gene: TRBJ1-2; v_gene: TRBV15; abundance: many; CDR3nt: TGTGCCACCGGCCCGAACTATGGCTACACCTTC; CDR3aa: CATGPNYGYTF
d_gene: TRBD2; j_gene: TRBJ2-3; v_gene: TRBV9; abundance: NA; CDR3nt: TGTGCCAGCAGCGGTACTAGCGGAGGGACCACAGATACGCAGTATTTT; CDR3aa: CASSGTSGGTTDTQYF
d_gene: TRBD1; j_gene: TRBJ1-1; v_gene: TRBV12-3/TRBV12-4; abundance: NA; CDR3nt: TGTGCCAGCAGTCCCCAACAGGGGAGGGCGAACACTGAAGCTTTCTTT; CDR3aa: CASSPQQGRANTEAFF
d_gene: NA; j_gene: TRBJ1-1; v_gene: TRBV10-3; abundance: many; CDR3nt: TGTGCCATCAGCCCCTCGGGGGGTACTGAAGCTTTCTTT; CDR3aa: CAISPSGGTEAFF
d_gene: NA; j_gene: TRBJ2-4; v_gene: TRBV4-1; abundance: many; CDR3nt: TGCGCCAGCAGCCCCCTCGGGGTAGCCAAAAACATTCAGTACTTC; CDR3aa: CASSPLGVAKNIQYF
d_gene: NA; j_gene: TRBJ1-2; v_gene: TRBV20-1; abundance: NA; CDR3nt: TGCAGTGCTAGTTCCGGGGCCGGCTACACCTTC; CDR3aa: CSASSGAGYTF
d_gene: NA; j_gene: TRBJ1-3; v_gene: TRBV28; abundance: few; CDR3nt: TGTGCCAGCAGAGGAACAGGAGTCTCTGGAAACACCATATATTTT; CDR3aa: CASRGTGVSGNTIYF
d_gene: NA; j_gene: TRBJ2-5; v_gene: TRBV5-1; abundance: many; CDR3nt: TGTGCCAGCAGTTCGTACCAAGAGACCCAGTACTTC; CDR3aa: CASSSYQETQYF
d_gene: NA; j_gene: TRBJ2-7; v_gene: TRBV12-3/TRBV12-4; abundance: NA; CDR3nt: TGTGCCAGCCTGCTCGGGGACATCGGGGCTCTCTCCTACGAGCAGTACTTC; CDR3aa: CASLLGDIGALSYEQYF
d_gene: NA; j_gene: TRBJ1-2; v_gene: TRBV2; abundance: NA; CDR3nt: TGTGCCAGCAGTGAGGCAGGGACGAATGAAGGCTATGGCTACACCTTC; CDR3aa: CASSEAGTNEGYGYTF
d_gene: NA; j_gene: TRBJ2-5; v_gene: TRBV10-3; abundance: few; CDR3nt: TGTGCCATCAGTGCCTACGGACGGTTACACGAGACCCAGTACTTC; CDR3aa: CAISAYGRLHETQYF
d_gene: NA; j_gene: TRBJ1-5; v_gene: TRBV25-1; abundance: NA; CDR3nt: TGTGCCAGGGGATCCGACAAACCCGGCAATCAGCCCCAGCATTTT; CDR3aa: CARGSDKPGNQPQHF
d_gene: NA; j_gene: TRBJ2-1; v_gene: TRBV12-3/TRBV12-4; abundance: many; CDR3nt: TGTGCCAGCAGTCTTCAGCCGGGGGCCTACAATGAGCAGTTCTTC; CDR3aa: CASSLQPGAYNEQFF
d_gene: NA; j_gene: TRBJ2-3; v_gene: TRBV7-2; abundance: NA; CDR3nt: TGTGCCAGCAGCTTAGATGGGGTCTGGAGCACAGATACGCAGTATTTT; CDR3aa: CASSLDGVWSTDTQYF
d_gene: NA; j_gene: TRBJ1-1; v_gene: TRBV18; abundance: NA; CDR3nt: TGTGCCAGCTCACCACGTTCCGGATGGGACACTGAAGCTTTCTTT; CDR3aa: CASSPRSGWDTEAFF
d_gene: NA; j_gene: TRBJ1-5; v_gene: TRBV7-9; abundance: NA; CDR3nt: TGTGCCAGCAGCTTAGCTACGTGGAATCAGCCCCAGCATTTT; CDR3aa: CASSLATWNQPQHF